Below, 16 T cell receptor beta chains from the same sample are listed, as sequenced in a study of blood T cells in healthy people across ages. Sample-barcoded 5' priming and a J-beta primer mix drove a second PCR of about 7 to 12 cycles. Via MiXCR, TCRdb re-called the 5' RACE reads, giving one row per CDR3 protein. Of some 920,000 distinct CDR3 sequences listed, just over 50% were seen once; the top ten hold about a fifth. Sequenced material: blood. The receptors originated from a woman aged 55-75 years in good health.

The V and J genes are TRBV4-2 and TRBJ2-1; TRBD2 matches at 11 bases. Germline V gives CDR1 LGHNA, CDR2 YNFKEQ. Losses at the gene ends were 0 bases for V and 13 bases for J; bases not matched to a gene: 11. This CDR3 spans 16 amino acids. CDR3 region: CASSQDTSGSSGVQFF. CDR3 bases: TGTGCCAGCAGCCAAGATACTAGCGGGAGCTCGGGGGTACAGTTCTTC.

This clonotype has just one count. A junction boundary mismatches the germline segment, possibly from a read error. The chain has TRBV7-9 and TRBJ2-7, with D possibly TRBD2 on 6 matching bases. This CDR3 has 15 residues. Germline loops: CDR1 SEHNR, CDR2 FQNEAQ (reference sequence). The CDR3 reads CASSAGPPSSYERYF. CDR3 nucleotide sequence: TGTGCCAGCAGCGCGGGACCTCCAAGCTCCTACGAGCGGTACTTC.

This chain uses TRBV28 with TRBJ1-2; possibly TRBD1 for D (5 bases). V was pared by 5 bases and J by 5 bases, with 21 bases between. The germline gives CDR1 MDHEN, CDR2 SYDVKM. The CDR3 has 16 amino acids. CDR3 in amino acids: CASSPTRGTESYGYTF. CDR3 sequence (DNA): TGTGCCAGCAGTCCGACGCGGGGGACGGAATCTTATGGCTACACCTTC.

The table lists this clonotype with a few counts. J is TRBJ2-2 and V is TRBV3-1, with D perhaps TRBD2 (6 bases). This CDR3 is 17 amino acids long. Trimming cost V 0 bases and J 6 bases, with 17 bases left between them. Germline values: CDR1 LGHDT, CDR2 YNNKEL (reference sequence). DNA for the CDR3: TGTGCCAGCAGCCAAGAGGTCCGACGGGAGTTTCCCGGGGAGCTGTTTTTT. Protein: CASSQEVRREFPGELFF.

V and J are TRBV9 and TRBJ1-5; D is ambiguous. The length of the CDR3 is 15 residues. CDR1 is SGDLS, CDR2 YYNGEE, per germline. V lost 0 bases and J lost 7, with 14 bases in between. The chain's CDR3 is CASSVGSLVGQPQHF. The CDR3 DNA is TGTGCCAGCAGCGTAGGATCCCTGGTAGGGCAGCCCCAGCATTTT.

This clonotype has a handful of counts. J is TRBJ2-5 and V is TRBV3-1; 9 nucleotides align to TRBD2. The J call may be faulty, since TRBJ2-7 better matches the DNA end. The CDR3 has 16 amino acids. Germline V lookup: CDR1 LGHDT, CDR2 YNNKEL (reference sequence). CDR3 sequence reads: CASSQDNLAGLYEQYF. Here the CDR3 DNA reads TGTGCCAGCAGCCAAGATAACCTAGCGGGACTATACGAGCAGTACTTC.

The chain employs TRBV11-1 and TRBJ2-7, with 11 bases fitting TRBD2. Per the germline V gene, CDR1 is SGHAT and CDR2 is FQDESV (reference sequence). V was pared by 5 bases and J by 7 bases, with 7 bases of the junction left unmatched. CDR3 length: 14 amino acids. Here the CDR3 reads CASSLATSGNEQYF. The CDR3 DNA reads as TGTGCCAGCAGCCTGGCGACTAGCGGGAATGAGCAGTACTTC.

This clonotype was seen at least ten times. This sequence joins TRBV4-1 and TRBJ2-7; D tentatively fits TRBD1 or TRBD2 (5 bases each). Looked up from germline, CDR1 is MGHRA and CDR2 is YSYEKL. This CDR3 spans 16 amino acids. Trimming cost V 3 bases and J 4 bases, with 19 bases left between them. CDR3 nucleotides: TGCGCCAGCAGCCAGGGGGAGTTTGGGGGATTATACGAGCAGTACTTC. Residues: CASSQGEFGGLYEQYF.

The chain has TRBV13 and TRBJ2-7; TRBD2 matches 8 bases. Germline CDR1 reads PRHDT; CDR2 reads FYEKMQ (reference sequence). This CDR3 has 15 residues. J was trimmed by 12 bases and V by 5 bases; bases with no gene match: 18. CDR3 amino acids: CASSERGSGRTERYF. The CDR3 coding sequence is TGTGCCAGCAGCGAAAGGGGAAGCGGGAGAACGGAACGGTACTTC.

This clonotype has more than one count but fewer than ten. The rearrangement uses TRBV29-1 and TRBJ1-4; D is unclear. The length of the CDR3 is 13 residues. CDR1 and CDR2 (germline): SQVTM, ANQGSEA. With 4 bases removed from V and 0 bases from J, the gap between germline ends came to 6 bases. CDR3 amino acids: CSVASTTNEKLFF. Written as DNA, the CDR3 is TGCAGCGTTGCGAGTACAACTAATGAAAAACTGTTTTTT.

V usage is TRBV7-2 and J usage is TRBJ2-4, with 8 positions matching TRBD2. This CDR3 is built from 15 residues. Germline V gene lookup returns CDR1 SGHTA and CDR2 FQGNSA. V lost 4 bases to trimming and J lost 15 bases; unmatched junction nucleotides: 17. CDR3 sequence: CASSSVGGRNNERYF. CDR3 sequence (DNA): TGTGCCAGCAGCTCCGTCGGCGGGAGGAATAACGAGCGGTACTTC.

This clonotype was seen a handful of times. This rearrangement joins TRBV6-2 or TRBV6-3 to TRBJ1-2, with unresolved D. The CDR3 extends over 18 amino acids. In germline, CDR1 is MNHEY, CDR2 SVGEGT. V shed 2 bases and J shed 0 bases, with 19 bases lying between them. CDR3 in DNA: TGTGCCAGCAGTTACCCAAAGACTATGACGGCTGCTAACTATGGCTACACCTTC. It codes for CASSYPKTMTAANYGYTF.

As to this clonotype: Mismatch with germline at one junction end may stem from a read error. This chain connects TRBV5-6 to TRBJ1-2; the D gene is possibly TRBD1 (5 bases). The V gene's germline CDR1 is SGHDT and CDR2 YYEEEE. CDR3 length: 14 amino acids. The DNA of the CDR3 is TGTGCCAGCAGGCGCACAGGATTGGACTATGGCTGCACCTTC. It encodes CASRRTGLDYGCTF.

J is TRBJ2-5 and V is TRBV7-9; unclear D gene. The CDR3 consists of 12 residues. Germline V gene data show CDR1 as SEHNR and CDR2 as FQNEAQ (reference sequence). Deletions cut 3 bases from V and 13 bases from J, with 15 bases between. CDR3 nucleotides: TGTGCCAGCAGCTTTCTGACCCACGAGCGGTACTTC. Encoded protein: CASSFLTHERYF.

This clonotype has a single count. The V call is TRBV3-1, the J call TRBJ1-5; no clear D gene. Germline V gene sequence: CDR1 LGHDT, CDR2 YNNKEL (reference sequence). The germline V and J ends were trimmed by 1 base and 8 bases, with 6 bases remaining between them. There are 12 residues in the CDR3. The DNA for the CDR3 is TGTGCCAGCAGCCAAGGGTTTAAGCCCCAGCATTTT. Protein product: CASSQGFKPQHF.

This clonotype showed up just a few times. The chain links TRBV20-1 to TRBJ2-4; D is tentatively TRBD1 or TRBD2 (5 bases each). CDR1 DFQATT and CDR2 SNEGSKA come from the germline V gene (reference sequence). This CDR3 is 20 amino acids long. V shed 0 bases and J shed 3 bases, with 27 bases lying between them. In DNA, the CDR3 is TGCAGTGCTAGAGATGGTCTCTTTTGGGTTCCCGGGACCCTCAAAAACATTCAGTACTTC. It specifies CSARDGLFWVPGTLKNIQYF.